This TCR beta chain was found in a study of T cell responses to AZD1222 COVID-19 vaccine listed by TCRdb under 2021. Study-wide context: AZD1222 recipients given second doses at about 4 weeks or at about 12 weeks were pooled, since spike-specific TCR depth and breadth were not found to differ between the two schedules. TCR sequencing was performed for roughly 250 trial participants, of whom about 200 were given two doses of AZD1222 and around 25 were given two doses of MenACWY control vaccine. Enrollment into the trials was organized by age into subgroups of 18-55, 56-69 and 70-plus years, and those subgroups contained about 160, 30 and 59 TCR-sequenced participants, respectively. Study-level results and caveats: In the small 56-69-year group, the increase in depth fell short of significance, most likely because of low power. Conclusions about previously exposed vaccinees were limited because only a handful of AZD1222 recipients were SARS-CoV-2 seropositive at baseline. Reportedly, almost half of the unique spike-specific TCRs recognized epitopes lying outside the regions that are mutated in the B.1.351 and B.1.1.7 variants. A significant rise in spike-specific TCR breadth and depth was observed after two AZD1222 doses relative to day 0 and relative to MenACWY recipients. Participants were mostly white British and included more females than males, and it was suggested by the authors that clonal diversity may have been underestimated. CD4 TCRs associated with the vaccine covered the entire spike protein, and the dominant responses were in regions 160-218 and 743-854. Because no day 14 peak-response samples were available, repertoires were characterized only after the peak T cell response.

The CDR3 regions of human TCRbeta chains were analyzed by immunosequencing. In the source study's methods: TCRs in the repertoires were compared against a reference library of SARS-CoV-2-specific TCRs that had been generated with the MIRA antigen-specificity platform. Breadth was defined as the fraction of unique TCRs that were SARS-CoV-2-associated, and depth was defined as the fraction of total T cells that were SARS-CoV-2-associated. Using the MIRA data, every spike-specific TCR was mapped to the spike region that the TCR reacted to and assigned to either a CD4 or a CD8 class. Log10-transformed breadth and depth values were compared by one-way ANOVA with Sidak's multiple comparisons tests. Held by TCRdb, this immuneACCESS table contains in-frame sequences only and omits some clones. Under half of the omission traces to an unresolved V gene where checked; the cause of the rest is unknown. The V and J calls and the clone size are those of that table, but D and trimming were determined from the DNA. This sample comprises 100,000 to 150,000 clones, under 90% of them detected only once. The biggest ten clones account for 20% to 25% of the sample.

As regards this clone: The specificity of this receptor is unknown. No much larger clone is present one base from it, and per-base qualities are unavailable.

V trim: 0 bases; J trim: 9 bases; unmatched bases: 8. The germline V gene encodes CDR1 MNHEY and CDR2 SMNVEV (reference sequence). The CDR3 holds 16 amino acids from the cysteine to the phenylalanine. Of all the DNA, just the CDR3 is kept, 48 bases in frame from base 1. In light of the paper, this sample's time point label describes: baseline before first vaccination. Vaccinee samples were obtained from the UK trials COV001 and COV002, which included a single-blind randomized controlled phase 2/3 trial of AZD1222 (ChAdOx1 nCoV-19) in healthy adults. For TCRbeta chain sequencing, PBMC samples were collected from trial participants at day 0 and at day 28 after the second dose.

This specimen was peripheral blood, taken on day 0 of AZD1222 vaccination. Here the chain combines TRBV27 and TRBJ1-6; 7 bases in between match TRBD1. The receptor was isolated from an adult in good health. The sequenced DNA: TGTGCCAGCAGTTTATCGAGGCGCAGGGGGATTTCACCCCTCCACTTT. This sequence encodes CASSLSRRRGISPLHF.